Following are 28 T cell receptor beta chains from one sample sequenced in a study of T cells in Graves' hyperthyroidism and ophthalmopathy. TCR beta CDR3 region amplification was performed from RNA transcripts. A first-round RT-PCR of the TCR CDR3 used the HTBI primer set. TCRdb re-analysed the multiplex PCR reads in MiXCR, keeping a single row per CDR3 protein. Here the sample spans a few hundred thousand distinct CDR3 sequences, 46% being singletons. Sequenced material: peripheral blood or thyroid tissue (not recorded which). All receptors come from a woman under 30 with Graves' hyperthyroidism.

This rearrangement joins TRBV25-1 to TRBJ2-7, with 10 nucleotides matching TRBD2. The CDR3 extends over 15 amino acids. V was clipped by 4 bases and J by 2 bases; unmatched bases: 5. Germline CDR1 and CDR2: MGHDK and SYGVNS. CDR3: CASSASGSPTYEQYF. Here the CDR3 DNA reads TGTGCCAGCAGTGCTAGCGGGAGTCCGACCTACGAGCAGTACTTC.

The chain employs TRBV5-4 and TRBJ2-7, with TRBD1 matching 12 bases. CDR1 and CDR2 (germline): SGHNT, YYREEE (reference sequence). CDR3 length: 16 amino acids. V gave up 2 bases and J gave up 7 bases; unmatched junction bases: 10. CDR3: CASSFDGTGGYNEQYF. CDR3 nucleotide sequence: TGTGCCAGCAGCTTCGATGGGACAGGGGGCTACAATGAGCAGTACTTC.

Many counts were recorded for this clonotype. CDR3 region: CASSRQDSPLHF. In nucleotides, the CDR3 is TGTGCCAGCAGCCGACAGGATTCACCCCTCCACTTT. The chain recombines TRBV11-3 with TRBJ1-6, with D maybe TRBD1 (6 bases). V was pared by 5 bases and J by 8 bases, with 7 bases between. This CDR3 is built from 12 residues. Germline CDR1 SGHNT, CDR2 YENEEA.

The rearrangement links TRBV5-5 to TRBJ2-7; 9 bases are a match to TRBD2. V was clipped by 4 bases and J by 6 bases; unmatched bases: 20. The CDR3 is 18 amino acids. Looked up from germline, CDR1 is SGHKS and CDR2 is YYEKEE (reference sequence). The CDR3: CASSQEFGRGGRVGEQYF. The DNA of the CDR3 is TGTGCCAGCAGCCAAGAATTTGGGCGCGGCGGGAGGGTTGGCGAGCAGTACTTC.

This clonotype has a single count. V is TRBV12-3 or TRBV12-4 and J is TRBJ1-5; 8 bases agree with TRBD1. The CDR3 has 17 residues. Unmatched junction bases numbered 17, after V lost 7 bases and J lost 6 bases. The CDR3 DNA is TGTGCCAGCACTCTGAGGGACGGACAGGGAGGAGGTCAGCCCCAGCATTTT. As protein: CASTLRDGQGGGQPQHF.

This clonotype was found many times. The genes are TRBV29-1 and TRBJ1-1; D ambiguous. Trimming left V 2 bases short and J 2 bases short, with 12 bases between. This CDR3 is built from 14 residues. Germline-derived CDR1 and CDR2 are SQVTM and ANQGSEA. The CDR3 loop reads CSVERKGPNTEAFF. Written as DNA, the CDR3 is TGCAGCGTTGAAAGAAAGGGTCCCAACACTGAAGCTTTCTTT.

The chain employs TRBV29-1 and TRBJ1-2; 11 bases are a match to TRBD1. Germline values: CDR1 SQVTM, CDR2 ANQGSEA. This CDR3 spans 16 amino acids. Trimming took 6 bases from V and 4 from J; bases not matched to a gene: 13. The CDR3 loop is CSVLGQGAYGSYGYTF. The CDR3 coding sequence is TGCAGCGTCCTCGGACAGGGGGCTTACGGGTCCTATGGCTACACCTTC.

The rearrangement uses TRBV20-1 and TRBJ2-7, with 10 nucleotides matching TRBD1. Losses at the gene ends were 4 bases for V and 3 bases for J; bases not matched to a gene: 3. The CDR3 sequence is 13 residues long. Germline assignment: CDR1 DFQATT and CDR2 SNEGSKA (reference sequence). CDR3 in amino acids: CSAKTGGFYEQYF. The CDR3 bases are TGCAGTGCTAAGACAGGGGGCTTCTACGAGCAGTACTTC.

The chain combines TRBV15 with TRBJ1-5, with 9 bases aligning to TRBD1. Germline CDR1 LNHNV, CDR2 YYDKDF (reference sequence). V shed 2 bases and J 6 bases; nucleotides not matched to a gene: 5. The CDR3 runs 15 residues. This CDR3 reads CATSRRTGDIQPQHF. CDR3 nucleotide sequence: TGTGCCACCAGCAGAAGGACAGGGGATATTCAGCCCCAGCATTTT. The full variable domain, in which reference TRBV15 and TRBJ1-5 provide the parts outside the CDR3, is DAMVIQNPRYQVTQFGKPVTLSCSQTLNHNVMYWYQQKSSQAPKLLFHYYDKDFNNEADTPDNFQSRRPNTSFCFLDIRSPGLGDTAMYLCATSRRTGDIQPQHFGDGTRLSIL.

Points on this clonotype: The missing conserved phenylalanine or tryptophan at the end of this CDR3 makes a read error likely. V is TRBV25-1 and J is TRBJ1-2; weak D call: TRBD1 (6 bases). This CDR3 comprises 16 residues. Germline assignment: CDR1 MGHDK and CDR2 SYGVNS. Trimming took 5 bases from V and 6 from J, leaving 22 bases between them. The CDR3 sequence is CASSFRGASGGDGYTL. The CDR3 DNA sequence: TGTGCCAGCAGTTTCCGGGGGGCAAGTGGGGGGGATGGCTACACCCTC.

The chain combines TRBV18 with TRBJ1-5; TRBD1 might be the D (5 bases). The CDR3 loop spans 14 amino acids. Germline V gives CDR1 KGHSH, CDR2 LQKENI. Trimming removed 2 bases from V and 7 bases from J, with 12 bases in between. The CDR3: CASSPSQGGQPQHF. CDR3 sequence (DNA): TGTGCCAGCTCACCATCCCAGGGAGGACAGCCCCAGCATTTT.

The chain recombines TRBV6-1 with TRBJ2-7; D perhaps matches TRBD1 (5 bases). Between the trimmed V and J ends, which lost 6 bases and 6 bases, there was a span of 12 bases. This CDR3 is built from 12 residues. The germline V gene has CDR1 MNHNS and CDR2 SASEGT. This CDR3 reads CASRAAGFEQYF. CDR3 DNA: TGTGCCAGCAGGGCGGCAGGGTTCGAGCAGTACTTC.

This clonotype has ten or more counts. CDR3 coding DNA: TGTGCCACCAGTGATCAAGCGGGAGCGTACCCCGGGGAGCTGTTTTTT. It codes for CATSDQAGAYPGELFF. The V call is TRBV24-1, the J call TRBJ2-2, with 8 bases identical to TRBD2. The J segment lost 6 bases and the V segment lost 3 bases, leaving 8 bases of the junction unmatched. Per the germline V gene, CDR1 is KGHDR and CDR2 is SFDVKD. There are 16 residues in the CDR3.

This clonotype has a count of ten or more. The V call is TRBV2, the J call TRBJ2-5; unclear D gene. Germline CDR1 is SNHLY and CDR2 is FYNNEI. The CDR3 consists of 11 residues. The V and J ends lost 4 bases and 4 bases respectively, with 4 bases between them. CDR3 residues: CASSGVETQYF. As DNA, the CDR3 is TGTGCCAGCAGTGGGGTAGAGACCCAGTACTTC.

With respect to this clonotype: This may be a read error: a much more frequent sequence differs by one nucleotide. The V gene is TRBV10-2, the J gene TRBJ2-7; D is unclear. The V gene's germline CDR1 is WSHSY and CDR2 SAAADI. This CDR3 spans 14 amino acids. Here the CDR3 DNA reads TGCGCCGCTAAGGCAGGACCTGGTGGCTACGAGCAGCACTTC. Translated, it gives CAAKAGPGGYEQHF.

This clonotype occurred once. This rearrangement joins TRBV29-1 to TRBJ2-5; 10 bases are shared with TRBD1. V gave up 8 bases and J gave up 5 bases; unmatched junction bases: 14. Germline V gene lookup returns CDR1 SQVTM and CDR2 ANQGSEA. The CDR3 spans 15 residues. CDR3: CSTVGGTGASETQYF. In DNA form, the CDR3 reads TGCAGCACTGTTGGGGGGACAGGGGCAAGTGAGACCCAGTACTTC. Together with reference TRBV29-1 and TRBJ2-5, the CDR3 gives the full variable domain: SAVISQKPSRDICQRGTSLTIQCQVDSQVTMMFWYRQQPGQSLTLIATANQGSEATYESGFVIDKFPISRPNLTFSTLTVSNMSPEDSSIYLCSTVGGTGASETQYFGPGTRLLVL.

V is TRBV19 and J is TRBJ1-2; 7 bases fit TRBD1. CDR3 length: 15 amino acids. CDR1 LNHDA and CDR2 SQIVND come from the germline V gene (reference sequence). V trimming: 8 bases; J trimming: 6 bases; junction bases outside the gene matches: 15. The CDR3 region is CASSAQLYRGHGYTF. CDR3 sequence (DNA): TGTGCCAGTTCGGCACAACTGTACAGGGGCCATGGCTACACCTTC.

The rearrangement uses TRBV12-3 or TRBV12-4 and TRBJ1-6, with D perhaps matching TRBD1 (5 bases). Trimming removed 3 bases at V and 10 bases at J, with 13 bases between. The CDR3 is 14 amino acids. CDR3 amino acids: CASSFAGGSSPLHF. The CDR3 DNA reads as TGTGCCAGCAGTTTTGCGGGGGGGAGCTCACCCCTCCACTTT.

As DNA, the CDR3 is TGCAGTGCTAGACAGGGGCAGGGGCAGTTCTTC. Translated: CSARQGQGQFF. The genes are TRBV20-1 and TRBJ2-7; TRBD1 is a possible D gene (6 bases). The J call may be faulty, since TRBJ2-1 better matches the DNA end. Per germline, CDR1 DFQATT and CDR2 SNEGSKA (reference sequence). The CDR3 has 11 amino acids.

The V call is TRBV20-1, the J call TRBJ2-7; D possibly uses TRBD1 or TRBD2 (6 bases each). Germline CDR1 and CDR2: DFQATT and SNEGSKA (reference sequence). This CDR3 spans 14 amino acids. V lost 6 bases and J lost 1, with 16 bases in between. In DNA, the CDR3 is TGCAGTGCCAGCAGGCGGGACACTTCCTACGAGCAGTACTTC. It specifies CSASRRDTSYEQYF.

The chain uses TRBV7-9 and TRBJ2-3; D is unclear. Germline V CDR1 and CDR2: SEHNR, FQNEAQ (reference sequence). V shed 2 bases and J shed 0 bases, with 6 bases lying between them. The CDR3 runs 14 residues. CDR3 sequence (DNA): TGTGCCAGCAGCTTAACGGTTAGCACAGATACGCAGTATTTT. Protein: CASSLTVSTDTQYF.

V usage is TRBV10-3 and J usage is TRBJ1-6; unclear D gene. CDR3 length: 14 residues. V lost 7 bases to trimming and J lost 5 bases, with 12 bases between them. The germline V gene has CDR1 ENHRY and CDR2 SYGVKD. The CDR3 protein is CAITEGSHNSPLHF. CDR3 nucleotides: TGTGCCATCACCGAAGGGAGCCATAATTCACCCCTCCACTTT.

At least ten counts were recorded for this clonotype. The genes are TRBV4-1 and TRBJ1-5, with 9 bases identical to TRBD1. Germline CDR1 MGHRA, CDR2 YSYEKL. CDR3 length: 15 residues. With V trimmed by 2 bases and J by 3 bases, 2 bases remained unmatched. Here the CDR3 DNA reads TGCGCCAGCAGCCAATGGGACAGGGACAATCAGCCCCAGCATTTT. It yields the protein CASSQWDRDNQPQHF.

This clonotype turned up a few times. The rearrangement links TRBV4-2 to TRBJ1-3; 9 positions match TRBD1. Germline CDR1 and CDR2: LGHNA and YNFKEQ. Trimming cost V 3 bases and J 0 bases; bases outside gene matches: 3. This CDR3 comprises 16 residues. Here the CDR3 reads CASSQDRGGSGNTIYF. Written as DNA, the CDR3 is TGTGCCAGCAGCCAGGACAGGGGAGGCTCTGGAAACACCATATATTTT.

The chain recombines TRBV7-2 with TRBJ1-6; maybe TRBD1 (6 bases). The V gene lost 5 bases and the J gene lost 3 bases, with 8 bases spanning the gap. CDR1 is SGHTA, CDR2 FQGNSA, per germline. The CDR3 extends over 14 amino acids. The CDR3 DNA sequence: TGTGCCAGCAGCAGGGGGGACTATAATTCACCCCTCCACTTT. Its translation is CASSRGDYNSPLHF.

This clonotype was seen at least ten times. The gene calls are TRBV5-1 and TRBJ1-1, with unresolved D. This CDR3 has 14 residues. Deletions cut 3 bases from V and 0 bases from J, with 9 bases between. CDR1 is SGHRS, CDR2 YFSETQ, per germline. CDR3 DNA: TGCGCCAGCAGCTCCACTGGGATGAACACTGAAGCTTTCTTT. Its translation: CASSSTGMNTEAFF.

The chain employs TRBV25-1 and TRBJ1-4; the D gene is possibly TRBD1 (5 bases). Germline CDR1 reads MGHDK; CDR2 reads SYGVNS. This CDR3 is built from 17 residues. V shed 4 bases and J shed 4 bases, with 19 bases lying between them. The chain's CDR3 is CASSARDPGQGNEKLFF. For the CDR3, the DNA is TGTGCCAGCAGTGCTAGAGATCCGGGCCAGGGTAATGAAAAACTGTTTTTT.

This chain links TRBV19 with TRBJ1-2, with D possibly being TRBD1 (6 bases). The CDR3 contains 16 residues. V lost 6 bases and J lost 2, with 19 bases in between. In germline, CDR1 is LNHDA, CDR2 SQIVND (reference sequence). CDR3 loop: CASSPPTTGLNYGYTF. The CDR3 DNA reads TGTGCCAGTAGCCCTCCCACGACAGGATTAAACTATGGCTACACCTTC.